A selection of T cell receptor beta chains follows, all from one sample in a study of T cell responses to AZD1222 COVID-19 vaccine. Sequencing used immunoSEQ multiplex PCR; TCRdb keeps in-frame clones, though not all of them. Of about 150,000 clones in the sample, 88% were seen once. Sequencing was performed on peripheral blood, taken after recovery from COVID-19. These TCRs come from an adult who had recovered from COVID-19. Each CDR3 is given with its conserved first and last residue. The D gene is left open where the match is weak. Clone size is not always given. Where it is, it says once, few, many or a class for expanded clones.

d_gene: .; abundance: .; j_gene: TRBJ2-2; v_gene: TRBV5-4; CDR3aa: CASSTDRNTGELFF; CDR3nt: TGTGCCAGCAGTACAGACAGAAACACCGGGGAGCTGTTTTTT
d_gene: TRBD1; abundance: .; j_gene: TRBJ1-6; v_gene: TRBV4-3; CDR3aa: CASSSGQALHF; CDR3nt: TGCGCCAGCAGCTCGGGACAGGCCCTCCACTTT
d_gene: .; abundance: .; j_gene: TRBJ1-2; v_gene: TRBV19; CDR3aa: CASSGRGPARYGYTF; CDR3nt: TGTGCCAGTAGCGGGCGGGGTCCAGCCAGGTATGGCTACACCTTC
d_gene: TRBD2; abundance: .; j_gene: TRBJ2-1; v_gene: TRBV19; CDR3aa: CASSIVGTSVREQFF; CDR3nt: TGTGCCAGTAGTATAGTCGGGACTAGCGTTCGTGAGCAGTTCTTC
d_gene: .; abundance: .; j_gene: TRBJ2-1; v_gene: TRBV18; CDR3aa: CASSPGTQYNEQFF; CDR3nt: TGTGCCAGCTCACCCGGGACACAATACAATGAGCAGTTCTTC
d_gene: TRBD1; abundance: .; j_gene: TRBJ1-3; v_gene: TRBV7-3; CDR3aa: CASSLGDRVSGNTIYF; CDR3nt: TGTGCCAGCAGCTTAGGGGACAGGGTCTCTGGAAACACCATATATTTT
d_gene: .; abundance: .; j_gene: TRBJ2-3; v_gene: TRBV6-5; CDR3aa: CASSSLTGRDTQYF; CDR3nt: TGTGCCAGCAGTTCACTCACGGGGAGAGATACGCAGTATTTT
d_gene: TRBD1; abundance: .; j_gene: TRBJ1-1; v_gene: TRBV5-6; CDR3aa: CASSSSTGGLKMNTEAFF; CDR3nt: TGTGCCAGCAGCTCATCGACAGGGGGCTTAAAAATGAACACTGAAGCTTTCTTT
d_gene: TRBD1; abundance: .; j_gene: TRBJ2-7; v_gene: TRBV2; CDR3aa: CASSVYRGYEQYF; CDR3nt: TGTGCCAGCAGTGTCTACAGGGGCTACGAGCAGTACTTC
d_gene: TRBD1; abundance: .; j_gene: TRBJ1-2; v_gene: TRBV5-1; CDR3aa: CASSERDSFGDGYTF; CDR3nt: TGCGCCAGCAGCGAAAGGGACAGCTTTGGGGATGGCTACACCTTC
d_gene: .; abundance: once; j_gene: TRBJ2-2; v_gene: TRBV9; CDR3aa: CASSVVGFNTGELFF; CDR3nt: TGTGCCAGCAGCGTAGTGGGTTTCAACACCGGGGAGCTGTTTTTT
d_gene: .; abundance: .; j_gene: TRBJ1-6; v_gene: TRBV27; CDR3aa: CASRPASSYNSPLHF; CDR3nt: TGTGCCAGCAGGCCGGCCAGCTCCTATAATTCACCCCTCCACTTT
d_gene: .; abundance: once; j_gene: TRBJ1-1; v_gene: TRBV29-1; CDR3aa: CSANTGEPAEAFF; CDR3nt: TGCAGCGCTAACACGGGGGAACCAGCTGAAGCTTTCTTT
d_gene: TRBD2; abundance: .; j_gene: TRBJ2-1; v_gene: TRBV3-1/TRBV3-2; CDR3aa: CASSQDPTSGGFSYNEQFF; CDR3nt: TGTGCCAGCAGCCAAGATCCGACTAGCGGGGGGTTCTCCTACAATGAGCAGTTCTTC
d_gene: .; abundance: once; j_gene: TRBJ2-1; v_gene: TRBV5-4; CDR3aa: CASSQGQYSYNEQFF; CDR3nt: TGTGCCAGCAGCCAAGGACAGTACTCCTACAATGAGCAGTTCTTC
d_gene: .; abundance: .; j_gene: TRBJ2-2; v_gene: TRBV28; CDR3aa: CASKQQALNTGELFF; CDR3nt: TGTGCCAGCAAACAACAGGCGCTGAACACCGGGGAGCTGTTTTTT
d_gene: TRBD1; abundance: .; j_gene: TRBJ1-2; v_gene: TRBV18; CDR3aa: CASSPGQGMDYGYTF; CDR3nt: TGTGCCAGCTCACCGGGACAGGGGATGGACTATGGCTACACCTTC
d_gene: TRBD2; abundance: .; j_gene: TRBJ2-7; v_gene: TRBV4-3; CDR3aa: CASSHSGEASGPYEQYF; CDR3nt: TGCGCCAGCAGCCACTCGGGAGAGGCTAGCGGGCCGTACGAGCAGTACTTC
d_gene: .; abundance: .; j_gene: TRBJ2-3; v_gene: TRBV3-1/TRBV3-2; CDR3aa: CASSQGSRETDTQYF; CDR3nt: TGTGCCAGCAGCCAAGGATCCAGGGAAACAGATACGCAGTATTTT
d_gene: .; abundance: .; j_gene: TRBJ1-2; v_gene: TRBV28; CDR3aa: CASSPGTFNYGYTF; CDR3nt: TGTGCCAGCAGCCCCGGGACTTTTAACTATGGCTACACCTTC
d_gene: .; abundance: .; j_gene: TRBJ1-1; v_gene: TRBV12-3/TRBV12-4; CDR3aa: CASSLDSGTEAFF; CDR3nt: TGTGCCAGCAGTTTGGACAGTGGGACTGAAGCTTTCTTT
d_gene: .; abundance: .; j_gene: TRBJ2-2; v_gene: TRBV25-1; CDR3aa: CASSARMGGPTGELFF; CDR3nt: TGTGCCAGCAGTGCCCGAATGGGGGGGCCCACCGGGGAGCTGTTTTTT
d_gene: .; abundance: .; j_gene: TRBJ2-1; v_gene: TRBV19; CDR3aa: CASSIGTISYNEQFF; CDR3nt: TGTGCCAGTAGTATAGGGACCATCTCCTACAATGAGCAGTTCTTC
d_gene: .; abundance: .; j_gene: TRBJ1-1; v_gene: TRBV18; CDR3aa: CASSQGENTEAFF; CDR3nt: TGTGCCAGCTCACAGGGGGAGAACACTGAAGCTTTCTTT
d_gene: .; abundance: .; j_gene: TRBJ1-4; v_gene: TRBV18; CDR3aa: CASSPGRESNEKLFF; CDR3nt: TGTGCCAGCTCACCGGGCAGGGAATCTAATGAAAAACTGTTTTTT
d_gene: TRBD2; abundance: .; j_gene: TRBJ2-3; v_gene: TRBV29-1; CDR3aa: CSVVASGGLSTDTQYF; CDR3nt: TGCAGCGTTGTAGCCAGCGGGGGGCTAAGCACAGATACGCAGTATTTT
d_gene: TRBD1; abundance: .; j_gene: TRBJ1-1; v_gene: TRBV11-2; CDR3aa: CASSRMGQLKMEAFF; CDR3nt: TGTGCCAGCAGTCGTATGGGACAGCTTAAGATGGAAGCTTTCTTT
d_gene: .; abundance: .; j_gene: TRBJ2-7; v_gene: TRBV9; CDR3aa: CASSSSETGGYEQYF; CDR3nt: TGTGCCAGCAGCTCTAGTGAGACAGGCGGCTACGAGCAGTACTTC
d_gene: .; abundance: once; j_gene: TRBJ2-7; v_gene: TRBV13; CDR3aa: CASGTDGYEQYF; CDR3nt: TGTGCCAGCGGGACCGACGGTTACGAGCAGTACTTC
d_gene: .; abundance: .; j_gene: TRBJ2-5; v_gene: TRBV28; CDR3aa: CASSFPATTETQYF; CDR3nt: TGTGCCAGCAGTTTTCCAGCTACGACGGAGACCCAGTACTTC
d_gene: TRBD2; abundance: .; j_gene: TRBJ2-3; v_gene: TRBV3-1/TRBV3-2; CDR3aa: CASSQDAGGLTDTQYF; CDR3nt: TGTGCCAGCAGCCAGGACGCGGGGGGACTCACAGATACGCAGTATTTT
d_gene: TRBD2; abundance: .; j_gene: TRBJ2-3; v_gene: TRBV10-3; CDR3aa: CAISESTGTSVTDTQYF; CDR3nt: TGTGCCATCAGTGAGTCTACTGGGACTAGCGTGACAGATACGCAGTATTTT
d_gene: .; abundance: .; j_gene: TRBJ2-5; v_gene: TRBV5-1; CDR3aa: CASSLDLDRQETQYF; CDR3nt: TGCGCCAGCAGCTTGGATCTTGACAGACAAGAGACCCAGTACTTC
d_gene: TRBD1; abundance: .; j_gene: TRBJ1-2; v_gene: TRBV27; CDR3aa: CASSGQGARGYTF; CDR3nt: TGTGCCAGCTCAGGACAGGGGGCGCGTGGCTACACCTTC
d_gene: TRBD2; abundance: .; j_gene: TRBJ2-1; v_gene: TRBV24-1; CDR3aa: CATSRAGGSYNEQFF; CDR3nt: TGTGCCACCAGTCGGGCGGGAGGCTCCTACAATGAGCAGTTCTTC
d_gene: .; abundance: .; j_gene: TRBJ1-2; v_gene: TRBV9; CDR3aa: CASSATGTAGGYTF; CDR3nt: TGTGCCAGCAGTGCAACCGGGACCGCGGGGGGCTACACCTTC
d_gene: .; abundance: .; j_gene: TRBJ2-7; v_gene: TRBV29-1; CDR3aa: CSVALDYEQYF; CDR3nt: TGCAGCGTTGCGTTGGACTACGAGCAGTACTTC
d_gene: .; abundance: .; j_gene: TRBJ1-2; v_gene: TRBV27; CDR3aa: CASSLLLGGFGGYTF; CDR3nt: TGTGCCAGCAGCCTCCTCCTCGGGGGGTTTGGCGGCTACACCTTC
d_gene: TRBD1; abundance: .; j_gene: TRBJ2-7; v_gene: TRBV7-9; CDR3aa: CASSPPSTGGYEQYF; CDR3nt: TGTGCCAGCAGCCCCCCGTCGACAGGGGGTTACGAGCAGTACTTC
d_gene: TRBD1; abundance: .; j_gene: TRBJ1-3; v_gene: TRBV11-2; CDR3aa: CASSSLTGVGNTIYF; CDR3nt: TGTGCCAGCAGCTCTTTGACAGGGGTCGGAAACACCATATATTTT
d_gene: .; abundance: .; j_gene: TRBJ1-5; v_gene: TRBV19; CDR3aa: CASSIARAEIQHF; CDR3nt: TGTGCCAGTAGTATAGCACGGGCCGAGATCCAGCATTTT
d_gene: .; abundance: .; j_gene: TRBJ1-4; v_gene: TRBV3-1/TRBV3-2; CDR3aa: CASSQDGMGEKLFF; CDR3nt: TGTGCCAGCAGCCAAGATGGTATGGGGGAAAAACTGTTTTTT